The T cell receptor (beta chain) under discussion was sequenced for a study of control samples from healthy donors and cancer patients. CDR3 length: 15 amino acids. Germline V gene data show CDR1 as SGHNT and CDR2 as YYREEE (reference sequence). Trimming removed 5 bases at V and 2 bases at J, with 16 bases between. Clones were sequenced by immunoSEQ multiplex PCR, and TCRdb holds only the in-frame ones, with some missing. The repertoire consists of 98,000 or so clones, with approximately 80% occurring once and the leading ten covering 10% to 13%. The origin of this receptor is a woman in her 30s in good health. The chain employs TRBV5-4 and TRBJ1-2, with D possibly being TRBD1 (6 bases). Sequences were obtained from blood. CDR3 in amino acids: CASRLWGATNYGYTF. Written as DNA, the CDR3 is TGTGCCAGCAGGTTGTGGGGGGCGACCAACTATGGCTACACCTTC.